One sample yielded the 8 T cell receptor beta chains listed below, sequenced in a study of blood T cell repertoires in COVID-19. Produced via immunoSEQ multiplex PCR; TCRdb's table is partial and in-frame only. The sample records around 420,000 clones, roughly 86% being singletons. Sequencing was carried out using PBMCs or T cells enriched from blood (not recorded which). The receptors shown here come from a middle-aged woman with acute COVID-19.

The chain carries TRBV20-1 and TRBJ1-1; possibly TRBD1 for D (6 bases). The germline gives CDR1 DFQATT, CDR2 SNEGSKA (reference sequence). CDR3 length: 12 amino acids. Trimming cost V 3 bases and J 11 bases, with 16 bases left between them. CDR3 in amino acids: CSASYRDRGAFF. The DNA for the CDR3 is TGCAGTGCTAGTTACAGGGATAGGGGGGCTTTCTTT.

The chain couples TRBV6-5 to TRBJ2-7, with 11 bases identical to TRBD1. Germline CDR1 is MNHEY and CDR2 is SVGAGI. The CDR3 is 14 amino acids. With 6 bases clipped from V and 6 bases from J, the junction kept 7 bases outside the gene matches. The CDR3 reads CASSRGQGAGEQYF. CDR3 coding DNA: TGTGCCAGCAGCCGAGGACAGGGGGCGGGCGAGCAGTACTTC.

CDR3: CASRDSAIPGYTF. The CDR3, as DNA: TGTGCCAGCAGGGACAGTGCAATCCCTGGCTACACCTTC. This chain connects TRBV2 to TRBJ1-2; TRBD1 might be the D (6 bases). CDR3 size: 13 residues. Trimming cost V 6 bases and J 7 bases, with 15 bases left between them. Germline values: CDR1 SNHLY, CDR2 FYNNEI.

This chain connects TRBV13 to TRBJ1-5; TRBD1 is a possible D gene (6 bases). Trimming left V 0 bases short and J 4 bases short, with 10 bases between. The length of the CDR3 is 15 residues. Germline CDR1 is PRHDT and CDR2 is FYEKMQ (reference sequence). Written as DNA, the CDR3 is TGTGCCAGCAGCTTAGGAGCGGGGGCGAATCAGCCCCAGCATTTT. Its translation: CASSLGAGANQPQHF.

This chain uses TRBV18 with TRBJ2-5; D may be TRBD1 (5 bases). V was pared by 3 bases and J by 1 base, with 9 bases between. The germline V gene has CDR1 KGHSH and CDR2 LQKENI. The CDR3 totals 14 residues. The CDR3 DNA follows: TGTGCCAGCTCACCGGGGCCCAGCCAAGAGACCCAGTACTTC. Translation gives CASSPGPSQETQYF.

This clone was recorded once. This chain joins TRBV30 and TRBJ1-5; D perhaps matches TRBD1 (6 bases). The CDR3 has 14 amino acids. Trimming pared 5 bases from V and 6 bases from J, leaving 17 bases between. Looked up from germline, CDR1 is GTSNPN and CDR2 is SVGIG (reference sequence). In nucleotides, the CDR3 is TGTGCCTGGGGCCACCGAATACAGGGTCAGCCCCAGCATTTT. Translated: CAWGHRIQGQPQHF.

This clone was observed a few times. The V gene is TRBV19, the J gene TRBJ2-2; 9 bases are shared with TRBD1. The CDR3 runs 15 residues. The V gene's germline CDR1 is LNHDA and CDR2 SQIVND (reference sequence). V dropped 1 base and J dropped 4; count of bases not matched to a gene: 1. The CDR3 coding sequence is TGTGCCAGTAGTATAGTGGGACAGGGCACCGGGGAGCTGTTTTTT. Translating it yields CASSIVGQGTGELFF.

J is TRBJ2-3 and V is TRBV29-1; TRBD2 aligns across 8 bases. V lost 7 bases to trimming and J lost 2 bases; unmatched junction nucleotides: 2. The CDR3 length is 12 residues. CDR1 and CDR2 from the germline V gene are SQVTM and ANQGSEA. CDR3 region: CSAGGDTDTQYF. CDR3 nucleotides: TGCAGCGCCGGGGGGGACACAGATACGCAGTATTTT.